One and the same sample provided the 29 T cell receptor beta chains below, sequenced in a study of radiotherapy plus CTLA-4 blockade in lung cancer. Sequencing was performed with immunoSEQ multiplex PCR; in TCRdb, only in-frame clones are kept and a portion is missing. The profile shows around 110,000 clones, more than 80% of them singletons. The sequenced sample was peripheral blood, obtained from a patient treated with radiotherapy plus ipilimumab. Every receptor here comes from a human donor with non-small cell lung cancer that progressed on radiotherapy plus ipilimumab.

V is TRBV5-1 and J is TRBJ2-3; TRBD2 matches at 12 bases. V dropped 4 bases and J dropped 2; count of bases not matched to a gene: 20. The CDR3 loop spans 21 amino acids. CDR1 is SGHRS and CDR2 is YFSETQ in the germline V gene. CDR3 nucleotide sequence: TGCGCCAGCAGCCCGCGAGGATTGACGTCGACTAGCGGGAGCCTCACAGATACGCAGTATTTT. Its protein product is CASSPRGLTSTSGSLTDTQYF.

The chain links TRBV5-1 to TRBJ2-7, with 15 nucleotides matching TRBD2. With V trimmed by 4 bases and J by 3 bases, 8 bases remained unmatched. Germline-derived CDR1 and CDR2 are SGHRS and YFSETQ. CDR3 size: 17 residues. The CDR3 DNA reads as TGCGCCAGCAGCGCTGGACTAGCGGGAGGGCCATTCTACGAGCAGTACTTC. Translating it yields CASSAGLAGGPFYEQYF.

The genes are TRBV27 and TRBJ2-1; tentatively, D is TRBD2 (6 bases). The CDR3 has 13 amino acids. Germline V gene sequence: CDR1 MNHEY, CDR2 SMNVEV (reference sequence). V was pared by 6 bases and J by 8 bases, with 14 bases between. CDR3 sequence (DNA): TGTGCCAGCAGCCGACCGGGAGACGATGAGCAGTTCTTC. Translating gives CASSRPGDDEQFF.

The chain joins TRBV2 to TRBJ1-2, with a tentative D call TRBD1 (5 bases). Germline values: CDR1 SNHLY, CDR2 FYNNEI. V lost 8 bases, J lost 8 bases, and 12 bases lay in between. This CDR3 contains 11 residues. The CDR3 sequence is CASATGGGYTF. In DNA, the CDR3 is TGTGCCAGCGCCACAGGAGGGGGCTACACCTTC.

The chain combines TRBV27 with TRBJ1-2; D uncertain. The length of the CDR3 is 18 residues. V was shortened by 5 bases and J by 4 bases, with 26 bases between the two germline ends. CDR1 is MNHEY and CDR2 is SMNVEV in the germline V gene (reference sequence). The CDR3, as DNA: TGTGCCAGCAGTAGCCGTCCCCCGGGCACGACACCTCCCTATGGCTACACCTTC. Translated, it gives CASSSRPPGTTPPYGYTF.

This sequence joins TRBV5-4 and TRBJ2-1, with TRBD1 identical over 9 bases. V lost 6 bases and J lost 6; bases outside the gene matches: 13. Germline loops: CDR1 SGHNT, CDR2 YYREEE (reference sequence). The CDR3 spans 16 residues. The CDR3 bases are TGTGCCAGCATCGCTGGGACAGGGAGATCGATCAATGAGCAGTTCTTC. Translating gives CASIAGTGRSINEQFF.

This clone was observed a single time. This chain connects TRBV5-6 to TRBJ2-4; D remains unclear. Germline V gene data show CDR1 as SGHDT and CDR2 as YYEEEE. This CDR3 region has 13 residues. The ends were cut back, 5 bases at V and 8 bases at J, with 14 bases in the middle. CDR3 DNA: TGTGCCAGCAGGTGGGGTAGCTCGGACATTCAGTACTTC. Amino acid sequence: CASRWGSSDIQYF. The entire variable domain, with the rest obtained from reference TRBV5-6 and TRBJ2-4, is as follows: DAGVTQSPTHLIKTRGQQVTLRCSPKSGHDTVSWYQQALGQGPQFIFQYYEEEERQRGNFPDRFSGHQFPNYSSELNVNALLLGDSALYLCASRWGSSDIQYFGAGTRLSVL.

This clone came up a few times. The chain couples TRBV5-8 to TRBJ1-5, with D possibly matching TRBD1 (5 bases). The CDR3 has 18 residues. V lost 1 base, J lost 3 bases, and 20 bases lay in between. Germline CDR1 reads SGHTS; CDR2 reads YDEGEE. The CDR3: CASSLNVGRANPNQPQHF. CDR3 DNA: TGTGCCAGCAGCTTGAATGTAGGCAGGGCAAATCCCAATCAGCCCCAGCATTTT.

The chain employs TRBV6-5 and TRBJ2-1, with D hard to call. Trimming left V 4 bases short and J 1 base short, with 11 bases between. CDR1 is MNHEY, CDR2 SVGAGI, per germline. This CDR3 has 15 amino acids. The CDR3 sequence is CASSSGEGSYNEQFF. Written as DNA, the CDR3 is TGTGCCAGCAGTTCGGGCGAAGGATCCTACAATGAGCAGTTCTTC.

The chain uses TRBV4-2 and TRBJ2-2; the D gene is possibly TRBD2 (6 bases). This CDR3 region has 16 residues. The germline V and J ends were trimmed by 7 bases and 3 bases, with 18 bases remaining between them. Germline V gene sequence: CDR1 LGHNA, CDR2 YNFKEQ. CDR3 protein: CASKPRDSRDTGELFF. DNA of the CDR3: TGTGCCAGCAAGCCCCGGGACTCAAGAGACACCGGGGAGCTGTTTTTT.

This sequence joins TRBV11-2 and TRBJ2-7; 9 bases align to TRBD1. The CDR3 contains 15 residues. From germline, CDR1 is SGHAT and CDR2 FQNNGV. V gave up 4 bases and J gave up 5 bases; unmatched junction bases: 9. CDR3 bases: TGTGCCAGCAGCTGGACAGGGGACTTTCGCGACGAGCAGTACTTC. Its protein is CASSWTGDFRDEQYF.

V is TRBV7-9 and J is TRBJ1-1, with D possibly TRBD1 on 6 matching bases. V was pared by 5 bases and J by 1 base, with 14 bases between. This CDR3 has 15 amino acids. Germline loops: CDR1 SEHNR, CDR2 FQNEAQ (reference sequence). The CDR3, as DNA: TGTGCCAGCAGCCCCTGGACAGAATGGAACACTGAAGCTTTCTTT. Amino acids: CASSPWTEWNTEAFF.

The J gene is TRBJ2-1, the V gene TRBV9; the D call may be TRBD1 or TRBD2 (6 bases each). The CDR3 consists of 14 residues. The V and J ends lost 0 bases and 5 bases respectively, with 9 bases between them. Germline V gene data show CDR1 as SGDLS and CDR2 as YYNGEE. CDR3 residues: CASSVGGGNNEQFF. CDR3 bases: TGTGCCAGCAGCGTAGGAGGGGGGAACAATGAGCAGTTCTTC.

The CDR3 is CASTAGTGLYNEQFF. The CDR3 nucleotides are TGTGCCAGTACCGCCGGGACAGGGTTGTACAATGAGCAGTTCTTC. V is TRBV19 and J is TRBJ2-1, with TRBD1 identical over 9 bases. The CDR3 runs 15 residues. The germline gives CDR1 LNHDA, CDR2 SQIVND (reference sequence). Trimming took 7 bases from V and 4 from J; bases not matched to a gene: 8.

The chain's CDR3 is CASSQQGLGNQPQHF. The CDR3, as DNA: TGTGCCAGCAGCCAACAGGGGCTCGGGAATCAGCCCCAGCATTTT. The rearrangement joins TRBV5-5 to TRBJ1-5, with TRBD1 identical over 7 bases. Germline V gene data show CDR1 as SGHKS and CDR2 as YYEKEE (reference sequence). The CDR3 runs 15 residues. V was pared by 4 bases and J by 4 bases, with 8 bases of the junction left unmatched.

The sample holds one count of this clone. The gene calls are TRBV27 and TRBJ1-5; 10 bases are a match to TRBD1. The CDR3 has 19 residues. Trimming took 1 base from V and 0 from J; bases not matched to a gene: 9. CDR1 and CDR2 (germline): MNHEY, SMNVEV (reference sequence). CDR3 loop: CASSLLGQGIADSNQPQHF. The CDR3 DNA reads as TGTGCCAGCAGTTTATTGGGACAGGGGATCGCAGATAGCAATCAGCCCCAGCATTTT.

This clone was seen a single time. The chain employs TRBV18 and TRBJ2-1; 13 bases line up with TRBD2. The germline V gene encodes CDR1 KGHSH and CDR2 LQKENI. The CDR3 consists of 15 residues. The ends lost 5 bases at V and 5 bases at J; junction bases unmatched: 3. The CDR3 DNA reads TGTGCCAGCTCATTGGGACTAGCGGGAAACAATGAGCAGTTCTTC. Residues: CASSLGLAGNNEQFF.

The gene calls are TRBV7-9 and TRBJ1-4, with 8 bases fitting TRBD1. V shed 8 bases, J shed 0 bases, and the junction held 5 bases outside the gene matches. Looked up from germline, CDR1 is SEHNR and CDR2 is FQNEAQ (reference sequence). The CDR3 is 15 amino acids. The CDR3 protein is CASADRGATNEKLFF. DNA of the CDR3: TGTGCCAGCGCCGACAGGGGAGCAACTAATGAAAAACTGTTTTTT.

This chain uses TRBV6-5 with TRBJ2-3, with 8 nucleotides matching TRBD1. Germline V lookup: CDR1 MNHEY, CDR2 SVGAGI. The CDR3 has 12 residues. The CDR3 nucleotides read TGTGCAACACAGGGGGGCACAGATACGCAGTATTTT. Its protein is CATQGGTDTQYF.

The chain uses TRBV5-1 and TRBJ2-7; TRBD2 matches at 8 bases. The CDR3 length is 14 residues. Germline V gene lookup returns CDR1 SGHRS and CDR2 YFSETQ. V trimming: 0 bases; J trimming: 6 bases; junction bases outside the gene matches: 5. CDR3 DNA: TGCGCCAGCAGCTTGGCACTAGCGGCGACCGAGCAGTACTTC. It is translated as CASSLALAATEQYF. Looking up the rest from reference TRBV5-1 and TRBJ2-7 gives the full variable domain: KAGVTQTPRYLIKTRGQQVTLSCSPISGHRSVSWYQQTPGQGLQFLFEYFSETQRNKGNFPGRFSGRQFSNSRSEMNVSTLELGDSALYLCASSLALAATEQYFGPGTRLTVT.

This chain joins TRBV6-6 and TRBJ2-1, with TRBD2 matching over 12 bases. The CDR3 totals 16 residues. Germline CDR1 reads MNHNY; CDR2 reads SVGAGI (reference sequence). The V gene end was trimmed by 7 bases and the J gene end by 4 bases; junction bases not matched to a gene: 8. This CDR3 reads CASTPSGTSGYNEQFF. The CDR3 coding sequence is TGTGCCAGCACCCCGTCCGGGACTAGCGGGTACAATGAGCAGTTCTTC.

The chain is built from TRBV5-4 and TRBJ2-3; 14 bases line up with TRBD2. Germline lookup yields CDR1 SGHNT and CDR2 YYREEE (reference sequence). V lost 4 bases to trimming and J lost 4 bases; unmatched junction nucleotides: 2. CDR3 length: 15 residues. CDR3 sequence: CASSRLAGGSDTQYF. The DNA of the CDR3 is TGTGCCAGCAGCAGACTAGCGGGAGGGTCAGATACGCAGTATTTT.

The chain carries TRBV19 and TRBJ1-1, with 9 bases identical to TRBD1. Germline assignment: CDR1 LNHDA and CDR2 SQIVND (reference sequence). The CDR3 totals 13 residues. J lost 7 bases, V lost 6 bases, and 6 bases had no gene match. The CDR3 sequence: CASRGQGGGEAFF. For the CDR3, the DNA is TGTGCCAGTAGGGGACAGGGAGGGGGTGAAGCTTTCTTT.

The chain combines TRBV5-5 with TRBJ2-3; TRBD2 matches 7 bases. The V segment lost 0 bases and the J segment 7 bases; nucleotides outside the gene matches: 8. CDR3 length: 15 residues. CDR1 is SGHKS and CDR2 is YYEKEE in the germline V gene (reference sequence). The CDR3 protein is CASSLDGAGAYTQYF. The CDR3 coding sequence is TGTGCCAGCAGCTTGGATGGGGCGGGAGCTTATACGCAGTATTTT.

V and J are TRBV10-1 and TRBJ2-7; possibly TRBD1 or TRBD2 for D (6 bases each). CDR3 size: 12 residues. The germline V and J ends were trimmed by 8 bases and 5 bases, with 13 bases remaining between them. Germline-derived CDR1 and CDR2 are WNHNN and SYGVQD (reference sequence). The CDR3 sequence is CASSGGGHEQYF. The CDR3 region has the DNA TGCGCCAGCTCCGGAGGGGGTCACGAGCAGTACTTC.

V gene TRBV7-8 combines with J gene TRBJ1-2; 9 bases align to TRBD1. The V and J ends lost 1 base and 3 bases, in that order; junction bases with no gene match: 3. Germline V gene sequence: CDR1 SGHVS, CDR2 FQNEAQ. This CDR3 contains 15 residues. The CDR3 DNA reads as TGTGCCAGCAGCTTAGGGGACAGGGAGGACTATGGCTACACCTTC. Translating it yields CASSLGDREDYGYTF.

The chain links TRBV9 to TRBJ1-5; 7 bases fit TRBD1. Germline V gives CDR1 SGDLS, CDR2 YYNGEE. This CDR3 is 15 amino acids long. V gave up 1 base and J gave up 4 bases; unmatched junction bases: 5. The CDR3 region is CASSVTGALNQPQHF. CDR3 nucleotides: TGTGCCAGCAGCGTAACAGGGGCACTTAATCAGCCCCAGCATTTT. Complete variable domain (other parts from reference TRBV9 and TRBJ1-5): DSGVTQTPKHLITATGQRVTLRCSPRSGDLSVYWYQQSLDQGLQFLIQYYNGEERAKGNILERFSAQQFPDLHSELNLSSLELGDSALYFCASSVTGALNQPQHFGDGTRLSIL.

V is TRBV4-1 and J is TRBJ2-5; 9 bases map to TRBD2. The CDR3 contains 17 residues. The V segment lost 0 bases and the J segment 3 bases; nucleotides outside the gene matches: 8. The germline V gene encodes CDR1 MGHRA and CDR2 YSYEKL. The CDR3 region has the DNA TGCGCCAGCAGCCAAGAGGGGGGTAGCGGGGGTAAAGAGACCCAGTACTTC. Translated: CASSQEGGSGGKETQYF.

This clone appeared once. The chain carries TRBV2 and TRBJ2-7, with D unclear. Germline-derived CDR1 and CDR2 are SNHLY and FYNNEI. The ends were cut back, 4 bases at V and 1 base at J, with 5 bases in the middle. This CDR3 spans 12 amino acids. The CDR3, as DNA: TGTGCCAGCAGTGCACAGTCCTACGAGCAGTACTTC. Translated: CASSAQSYEQYF.